This TCR beta chain emerged from a study of tumor and adjacent non-tumor tissue in lung cancer. General study results and limits: Tumor tissue had significantly higher TCR diversity than normal lung. Tumor repertoires had a smaller top 100 clone share than normal lung.

A modified ARM-PCR protocol with three rounds of nested PCR amplified TCRbeta. One entry per CDR3 protein, called by TCRdb with MiXCR from the multiplex PCR reads. The sample consists of approximately 110,000 distinct CDR3 sequences, 60% to 80% of them appearing once. Trimming took 7 bases from V and 6 from J, leaving 16 bases between them. The CDR3 is made up of 14 amino acids. CDR1 and CDR2 from the germline V gene are MNHEY and SVGEGT. On this clonotype: Its matching antigen is unknown. A single base separates this from a much larger clone, so it may be a read error.

No cell sorting was done before RNA was extracted from the tissue. This non-tumor lung sample came from over 3 cm beyond the tumor edge. The receptor was isolated from a man between 60 and 75 years old with non-small cell lung cancer. The sample comprised distant non-tumor lung tissue. This chain uses TRBV6-2 or TRBV6-3 with TRBJ1-5; D is perhaps TRBD1 (5 bases). The CDR3 DNA reads as TGTGCCAGCAACCCGACAGAGTTCGGTCAGCCCCAGCATTTT. It translates to CASNPTEFGQPQHF.